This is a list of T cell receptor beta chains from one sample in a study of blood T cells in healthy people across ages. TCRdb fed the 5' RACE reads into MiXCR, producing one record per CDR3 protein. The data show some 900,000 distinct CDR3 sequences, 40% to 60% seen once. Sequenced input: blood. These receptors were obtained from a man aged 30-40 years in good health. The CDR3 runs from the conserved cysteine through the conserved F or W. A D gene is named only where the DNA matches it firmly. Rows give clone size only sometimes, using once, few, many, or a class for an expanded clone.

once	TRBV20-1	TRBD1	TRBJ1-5	CSVRQGVNQPQHF	TGCAGTGTTAGACAGGGTGTCAATCAGCCCCAGCATTTT
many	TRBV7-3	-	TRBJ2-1	CASSSTGNEQFF	TGTGCCAGCAGCTCGACAGGAAATGAGCAGTTCTTC
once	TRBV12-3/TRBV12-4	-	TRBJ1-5	CASSLGGPRNNQPQHF	TGTGCCAGCAGTTTAGGGGGACCAAGGAACAATCAGCCCCAGCATTTT
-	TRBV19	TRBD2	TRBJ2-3	CASMLTSASTDTQYF	TGTGCCAGTATGCTGACTAGCGCTAGCACAGATACGCAGTATTTT
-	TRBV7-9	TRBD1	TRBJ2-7	CASNLTVGTGGSGQYF	TGTGCCAGCAACTTAACCGTCGGGACAGGGGGCTCCGGGCAGTACTTC
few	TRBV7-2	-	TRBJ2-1	CASMRYNEQFF	TGTGCCAGCATGAGGTACAATGAGCAGTTCTTC
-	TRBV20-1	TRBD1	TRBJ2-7	CSARDSRGKDEQYF	TGCAGTGCTAGAGATTCCAGGGGGAAGGACGAGCAGTACTTC
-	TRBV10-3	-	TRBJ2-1	CAIRASGDNNEQFF	TGTGCCATCAGAGCCAGCGGGGACAACAATGAGCAGTTCTTC
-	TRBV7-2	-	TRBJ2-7	CASSLDGGSPYEQYF	TGTGCCAGCAGCTTGGACGGGGGATCCCCCTACGAGCAGTACTTC
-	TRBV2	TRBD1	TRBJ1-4	CASSGTGFNEKLFF	TGTGCCAGCAGTGGGACAGGGTTTAATGAAAAACTGTTTTTT
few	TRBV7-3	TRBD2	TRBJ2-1	CASSSRTSGGYNEQFF	TGTGCCAGCAGCTCCCGGACTAGCGGGGGATACAATGAGCAGTTCTTC
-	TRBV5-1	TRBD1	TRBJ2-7	CASSPTNLGTGYEQYF	TGCGCCAGTAGCCCTACGAACCTAGGGACAGGCTACGAGCAGTACTTC
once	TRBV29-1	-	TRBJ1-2	CSAGFRGGYTF	TGCAGCGCCGGGTTTAGGGGAGGCTACACCTTC
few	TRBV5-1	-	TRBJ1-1	CASSPNQRGTEAFF	TGCGCCAGCAGTCCAAATCAAAGGGGCACTGAAGCTTTCTTT